This entry lists 25 T cell receptor beta chains sequenced from one sample in a study of cytomegalovirus exposure and HLA in healthy donors. Primers for the PCR totalled 60 Vbeta and 13 Jbeta. The protocol was immunoSEQ multiplex PCR, while the TCRdb copy is restricted to in-frame clones and leaves out a portion. The table has some 130,000 clones, over 75% seen once. The sample taken for sequencing was PBMCs. The receptors were sampled from a woman between 50 and 59 years old in good health and CMV-seropositive.

The CDR3 region has the DNA TGTGCCAGTAGTATACAGGGGGCGTCTGAATCACCCCTCCACTTT. Protein product: CASSIQGASESPLHF. The chain is built from TRBV19 and TRBJ1-6, with TRBD1 matching 8 bases. Germline assignment: CDR1 LNHDA and CDR2 SQIVND (reference sequence). This CDR3 region has 15 residues. Trimming at V came to 2 bases and at J to 10 bases, leaving 7 bases not matched to a gene.

Concerning this clone itself: A read error likely explains this, since a far larger clone differs by one base. This sequence joins TRBV5-1 and TRBJ1-5; 10 nucleotides agree with TRBD1. This CDR3 region has 15 residues. The trim removed 4 bases at V and 6 bases at J, leaving 7 bases unmatched. Germline CDR1 and CDR2: SGHRS and YFSETQ. CDR3 in amino acids: CASSLGTGARQPQHF. The CDR3 DNA follows: TGCGCCAGCAGCCTAGGGACAGGGGCCCGTCAGCCCCAGCATTTT.

The chain recombines TRBV2 with TRBJ2-1, with 9 bases matching TRBD2. This CDR3 region has 14 residues. The J segment lost 10 bases and the V segment lost 8 bases, leaving 12 bases of the junction unmatched. The germline gives CDR1 SNHLY, CDR2 FYNNEI. Here the CDR3 DNA reads TGTGCCAGCGCGAGCGCGGCGGGGGGGCAAGAGCAGTTCTTC. Protein: CASASAAGGQEQFF.

In regard to this clone: One end of the junction does not line up with germline, which may come from a read error. This CDR3 is also generated by other DNA sequences in the sample. V and J are TRBV5-1 and TRBJ1-4, with 8 bases aligning to TRBD1. Germline V gene sequence: CDR1 SGHRS, CDR2 YFSETQ. The CDR3 sequence is 14 residues long. CDR3 in DNA: TGCGCCAGCAGCACCCGGACAGGGAATGAGAAACTGTTTTTT. Translated, it gives CASSTRTGNEKLFF.

The rearrangement uses TRBV27 and TRBJ1-6; D perhaps matches TRBD1 (6 bases). Germline V gene data show CDR1 as MNHEY and CDR2 as SMNVEV (reference sequence). Trimming removed 5 bases at V and 6 bases at J, with 8 bases between. This CDR3 is built from 13 residues. The CDR3 protein is CASSDRFNSPLHF. Written as DNA, the CDR3 is TGTGCCAGCAGTGACAGGTTTAATTCACCCCTCCACTTT.

J is TRBJ2-3 and V is TRBV10-3, with a possible D match to TRBD2 (5 bases). V lost 0 bases, J lost 2 bases, and 9 bases lay in between. This CDR3 is 15 amino acids long. Germline-derived CDR1 and CDR2 are ENHRY and SYGVKD. Here the CDR3 DNA reads TGTGCCATCAGTGAGTCACGGGGATCCACAGATACGCAGTATTTT. It specifies CAISESRGSTDTQYF.

The rearrangement links TRBV5-1 to TRBJ2-1; weak D call: TRBD1 (7 bases). Looked up from germline, CDR1 is SGHRS and CDR2 is YFSETQ. This CDR3 spans 15 amino acids. Trimming shortened V by 3 bases and J by 4 bases, and 14 bases separated the two germline ends. This CDR3 is CASSSDRDLYNEQFF. The CDR3 DNA sequence: TGCGCCAGCAGCTCCGACAGGGACTTATACAATGAGCAGTTCTTC. Combining the CDR3 with reference TRBV5-1 and TRBJ2-1 gives the whole variable domain KAGVTQTPRYLIKTRGQQVTLSCSPISGHRSVSWYQQTPGQGLQFLFEYFSETQRNKGNFPGRFSGRQFSNSRSEMNVSTLELGDSALYLCASSSDRDLYNEQFFGPGTRLTVL.

This clone was seen just once. A read error may produce the germline difference seen at one junction end. This sequence joins TRBV9 and TRBJ2-1; a possible D gene is TRBD2 (6 bases). This CDR3 has 14 residues. CDR1 is SGDLS, CDR2 YYNGEE, per germline. The CDR3 loop is CASSIRDSNNEQFF. For the CDR3, the DNA is TGTGCCAGCAGCATCCGGGACTCCAACAATGAGCAGTTCTTC.

V is TRBV28 and J is TRBJ2-7; the D gene is possibly TRBD2 (7 bases). This CDR3 has 15 residues. The germline V gene has CDR1 MDHEN and CDR2 SYDVKM. Trimming shortened V by 5 bases and J by 4 bases, and 18 bases separated the two germline ends. The CDR3, as DNA: TGTGCCAGCAGTCAGCTGAAAGGGGGGGCTTACGAGCAGTACTTC. Its protein product is CASSQLKGGAYEQYF.

The CDR3, as DNA: TGTGCCAGCAGTTACTCTCGAAGGGGCGACGGAAACACCATATATTTT. It yields the protein CASSYSRRGDGNTIYF. This chain uses TRBV6-5 with TRBJ1-3, with a tentative D call TRBD1 (5 bases). Trimming cost V 0 bases and J 4 bases, with 13 bases left between them. The CDR3 extends over 16 amino acids. Germline loops: CDR1 MNHEY, CDR2 SVGAGI.

V gene TRBV28 combines with J gene TRBJ1-2; weak D call: TRBD1 (5 bases). V was clipped by 5 bases and J by 2 bases, with 15 bases between them. Germline CDR1 and CDR2: MDHEN and SYDVKM. The CDR3 is made up of 15 amino acids. CDR3 bases: TGTGCCAGCAGTCCGAGAAGTGGGGCGAACTATGGCTACACCTTC. It specifies CASSPRSGANYGYTF.

The CDR3 loop is CASSSAGSGANVLTF. The CDR3, as DNA: TGTGCCAGCAGCTCTGCAGGCTCTGGGGCCAACGTCCTGACTTTC. The rearrangement uses TRBV11-3 and TRBJ2-6; the D is unclear. Trimming took off 4 bases at V and 0 bases at J, with 7 bases between the two ends. The CDR3 is 15 residues long. The germline CDR1 and CDR2 sequences are SGHNT and YENEEA.

This clone has more than one count but fewer than ten. The J gene is TRBJ1-1, the V gene TRBV7-9; 9 nucleotides match TRBD1. The CDR3 covers 13 residues. V lost 7 bases and J lost 4; bases outside the gene matches: 4. From germline, CDR1 is SEHNR and CDR2 FQNEAQ (reference sequence). This CDR3 is CASTQGAGTEAFF. The CDR3 nucleotides read TGTGCCAGCACACAGGGGGCCGGCACTGAAGCTTTCTTT.

This CDR3 is CASSLGGGQVGSYEQYF. CDR3 bases: TGTGCCAGCAGTTTGGGGGGGGGACAGGTGGGCTCCTACGAGCAGTACTTC. This sequence joins TRBV28 and TRBJ2-7, with a weak D call TRBD1 (8 bases). CDR1 is MDHEN and CDR2 is SYDVKM in the germline V gene. V was pared by 3 bases and J by 0 bases, with 18 bases between. This CDR3 spans 17 amino acids.

This clone was counted between two and nine times. The chain carries TRBV7-9 and TRBJ2-5; the D gene is possibly TRBD2 (5 bases). Looked up from germline, CDR1 is SEHNR and CDR2 is FQNEAQ (reference sequence). V gave up 2 bases and J gave up 1 base, with 8 bases separating them. The CDR3 extends over 14 amino acids. In DNA, the CDR3 is TGTGCCAGCAGCTTAAGCGGTACCCAAGAGACCCAGTACTTC. This codes for CASSLSGTQETQYF.

This chain joins TRBV7-3 and TRBJ1-4; no clear D gene. Per germline, CDR1 SGHTA and CDR2 FQGTGA. The CDR3 sequence is 14 residues long. The V and J ends lost 1 base and 2 bases respectively, with 5 bases between them. Written as DNA, the CDR3 is TGTGCCAGCAGCTTAAGTCCGACTAATGAAAAACTGTTTTTT. Translated, it gives CASSLSPTNEKLFF.

J is TRBJ1-2 and V is TRBV28; D gene uncertain. Trimming took 5 bases from V and 0 from J, leaving 16 bases between them. CDR1 MDHEN and CDR2 SYDVKM come from the germline V gene. The CDR3 consists of 16 residues. The CDR3 is CASSPPPVQANYGYTF. The CDR3 DNA is TGTGCCAGCAGTCCCCCCCCCGTGCAGGCTAACTATGGCTACACCTTC.

This chain uses TRBV27 with TRBJ2-7, with 12 bases fitting TRBD1. This CDR3 is 17 amino acids long. V lost 6 bases to trimming and J lost 4 bases; unmatched junction nucleotides: 13. CDR1 and CDR2 (germline): MNHEY, SMNVEV (reference sequence). This CDR3 reads CASSNLPGQGAKYEQYF. The CDR3, as DNA: TGTGCCAGCAGCAACCTTCCGGGACAGGGGGCGAAGTACGAGCAGTACTTC.

This clone was recorded a few times. V usage is TRBV7-2 and J usage is TRBJ1-4, with D unresolved. CDR1 is SGHTA, CDR2 FQGNSA, per germline. V gave up 5 bases and J gave up 0 bases, with 10 bases separating them. This CDR3 region has 15 residues. In DNA, the CDR3 is TGTGCCAGCAGCATGAGACATGCAACTAATGAAAAACTGTTTTTT. As protein: CASSMRHATNEKLFF.

V gene TRBV5-1 combines with J gene TRBJ2-1, with TRBD2 identical over 8 bases. V gave up 4 bases and J gave up 6 bases; unmatched junction bases: 12. Germline CDR1 SGHRS, CDR2 YFSETQ. This CDR3 contains 16 residues. CDR3 loop: CASSAVKPGTSNEQFF. CDR3 in DNA: TGCGCCAGCAGCGCCGTTAAACCCGGGACTAGCAATGAGCAGTTCTTC.

The CDR3 region is CASSQEATRGGRYNEQFF. The CDR3 DNA sequence: TGTGCCAGCAGCCAAGAAGCAACGCGGGGGGGCCGTTACAATGAGCAGTTCTTC. This chain uses TRBV4-2 with TRBJ2-1, with TRBD2 matching 9 bases. This CDR3 is 18 amino acids long. The germline CDR1 and CDR2 sequences are LGHNA and YNFKEQ. J lost 4 bases, V lost 0 bases, and 10 bases had no gene match.

This chain joins TRBV30 and TRBJ2-7; D unclear. This CDR3 is 12 amino acids long. Trimming pared 4 bases from V and 3 bases from J, leaving 10 bases between. CDR1 and CDR2 from the germline V gene are GTSNPN and SVGIG (reference sequence). CDR3 loop: CAWTDINYEQYF. The CDR3 DNA sequence: TGTGCCTGGACAGACATTAACTACGAGCAGTACTTC. Looking up the rest from reference TRBV30 and TRBJ2-7 gives the full variable domain: SQTIHQWPATLVQPVGSPLSLECTVEGTSNPNLYWYRQAAGRGLQLLFYSVGIGQISSEVPQNLSASRPQDRQFILSSKKLLLSDSGFYLCAWTDINYEQYFGPGTRLTVT.

This clone was detected only once. This chain joins TRBV19 and TRBJ2-7; TRBD1 agrees at 12 bases. J gave up 6 bases and V 7 bases, and 4 bases lay outside the gene matches. CDR3 length equals 13 residues. Germline V gene sequence: CDR1 LNHDA, CDR2 SQIVND (reference sequence). The chain's CDR3 is CASNPGQGAEQYF. CDR3 nucleotide sequence: TGTGCCAGTAATCCGGGACAGGGGGCCGAGCAGTACTTC. The whole variable domain, filled in from reference TRBV19 and TRBJ2-7, reads DGGITQSPKYLFRKEGQNVTLSCEQNLNHDAMYWYRQDPGQGLRLIYYSQIVNDFQKGDIAEGYSVSREKKESFPLTVTSAQKNPTAFYLCASNPGQGAEQYFGPGTRLTVT.

The V and J genes are TRBV30 and TRBJ1-2, with D possibly being TRBD1 (5 bases). The CDR3 spans 11 residues. V was shortened by 2 bases and J by 7 bases, with 8 bases between the two germline ends. From germline, CDR1 is GTSNPN and CDR2 SVGIG (reference sequence). The DNA of the CDR3 is TGTGCCTGGAGTTGGGGGGGTGGCTACACCTTC. Its protein product is CAWSWGGGYTF.

The V call is TRBV7-9, the J call TRBJ2-5; TRBD1 might be the D (5 bases). Germline CDR1 and CDR2: SEHNR and FQNEAQ (reference sequence). V dropped 0 bases and J dropped 4 bases, with 9 bases sitting between them. The CDR3 loop spans 14 amino acids. The CDR3 coding sequence is TGTGCCAGCAGCTTAGCAGGGGCTGGAGAGACCCAGTACTTC. Protein: CASSLAGAGETQYF.